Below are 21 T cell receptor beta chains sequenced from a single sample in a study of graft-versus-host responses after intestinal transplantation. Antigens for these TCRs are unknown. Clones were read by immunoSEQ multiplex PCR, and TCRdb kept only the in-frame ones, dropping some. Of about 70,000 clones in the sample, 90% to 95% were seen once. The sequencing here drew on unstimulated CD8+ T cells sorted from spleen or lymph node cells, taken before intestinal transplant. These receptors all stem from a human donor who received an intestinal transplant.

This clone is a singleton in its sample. The CDR3 reads CASSLRDLTQYF. The CDR3 bases are TGTGCCAGCAGCTTACGTGACTTGACCCAGTACTTC. The rearrangement links TRBV7-9 to TRBJ2-5; the D is unclear. V shed 2 bases and J shed 7 bases, with 8 bases lying between them. The CDR3 sequence is 12 residues long. Germline V gives CDR1 SEHNR, CDR2 FQNEAQ (reference sequence). Combining the CDR3 with reference TRBV7-9 and TRBJ2-5 gives the whole variable domain DTGVSQNPRHKITKRGQNVTFRCDPISEHNRLYWYRQTLGQGPEFLTYFQNEAQLEKSRLLSDRFSAERPKGSFSTLEIQRTEQGDSAMYLCASSLRDLTQYFGPGTRLLVL.

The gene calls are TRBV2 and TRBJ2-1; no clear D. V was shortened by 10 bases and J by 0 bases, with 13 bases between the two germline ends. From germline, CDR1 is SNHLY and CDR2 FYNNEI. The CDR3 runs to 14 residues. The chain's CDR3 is CATVLLSSYNEQFF. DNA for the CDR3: TGTGCCACCGTACTTCTTAGCTCCTACAATGAGCAGTTCTTC.

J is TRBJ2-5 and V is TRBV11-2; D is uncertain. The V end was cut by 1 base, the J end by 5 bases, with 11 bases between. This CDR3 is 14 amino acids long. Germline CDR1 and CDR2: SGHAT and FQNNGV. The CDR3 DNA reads TGTGCCAGCAGCTTAGTCCGCCGCACGGAGACCCAGTACTTC. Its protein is CASSLVRRTETQYF.

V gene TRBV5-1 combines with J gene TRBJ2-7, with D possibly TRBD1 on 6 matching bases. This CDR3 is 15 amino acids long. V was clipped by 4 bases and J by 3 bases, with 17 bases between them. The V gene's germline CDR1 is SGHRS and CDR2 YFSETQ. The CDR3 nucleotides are TGCGCCAGCAGCCTGACCGGGACAAGCCACTACGAGCAGTACTTC. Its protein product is CASSLTGTSHYEQYF.

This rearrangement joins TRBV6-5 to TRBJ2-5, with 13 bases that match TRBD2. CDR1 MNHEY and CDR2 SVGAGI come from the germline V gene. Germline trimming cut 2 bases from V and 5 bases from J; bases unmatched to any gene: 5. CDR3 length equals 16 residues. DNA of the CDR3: TGTGCCAGCAGTTACACTAGCGGGAGGGCTTGGGAGACCCAGTACTTC. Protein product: CASSYTSGRAWETQYF.

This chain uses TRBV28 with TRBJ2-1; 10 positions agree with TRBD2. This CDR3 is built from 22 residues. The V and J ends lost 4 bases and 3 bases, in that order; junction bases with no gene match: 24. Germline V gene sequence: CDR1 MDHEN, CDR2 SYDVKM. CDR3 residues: CASSSPTYPEASGSLIYNEQFF. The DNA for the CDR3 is TGTGCCAGCAGTTCCCCCACCTATCCCGAGGCTAGCGGGAGTCTTATCTACAATGAGCAGTTCTTC. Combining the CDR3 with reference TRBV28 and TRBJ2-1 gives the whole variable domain DVKVTQSSRYLVKRTGEKVFLECVQDMDHENMFWYRQDPGLGLRLIYFSYDVKMKEKGDIPEGYSVSREKKERFSLILESASTNQTSMYLCASSSPTYPEASGSLIYNEQFFGPGTRLTVL.

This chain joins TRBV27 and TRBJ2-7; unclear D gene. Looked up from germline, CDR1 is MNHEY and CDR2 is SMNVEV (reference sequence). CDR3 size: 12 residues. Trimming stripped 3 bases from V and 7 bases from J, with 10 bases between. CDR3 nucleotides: TGTGCCAGCAGTTTCCCCGGTCGAGAGCAGTACTTC. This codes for CASSFPGREQYF.

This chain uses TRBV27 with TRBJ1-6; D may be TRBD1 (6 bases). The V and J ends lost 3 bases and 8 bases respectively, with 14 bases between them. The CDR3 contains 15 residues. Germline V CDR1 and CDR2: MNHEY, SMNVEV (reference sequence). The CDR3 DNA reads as TGTGCCAGCAGTTTTTCTTGGGGGGCGGATTCACCCCTCCACTTT. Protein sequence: CASSFSWGADSPLHF.

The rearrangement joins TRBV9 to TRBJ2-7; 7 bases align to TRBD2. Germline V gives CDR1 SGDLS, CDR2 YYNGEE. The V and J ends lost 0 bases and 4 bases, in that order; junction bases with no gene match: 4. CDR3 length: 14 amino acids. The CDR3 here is CASSVAASGYEQYF. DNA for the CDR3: TGTGCCAGCAGCGTAGCGGCTAGCGGATACGAGCAGTACTTC.

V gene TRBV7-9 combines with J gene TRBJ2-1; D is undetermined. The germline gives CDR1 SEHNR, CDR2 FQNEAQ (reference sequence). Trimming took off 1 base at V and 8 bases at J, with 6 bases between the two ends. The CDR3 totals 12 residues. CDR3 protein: CASSLGTDEQFF. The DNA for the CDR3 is TGTGCCAGCAGCTTAGGGACGGATGAGCAGTTCTTC.

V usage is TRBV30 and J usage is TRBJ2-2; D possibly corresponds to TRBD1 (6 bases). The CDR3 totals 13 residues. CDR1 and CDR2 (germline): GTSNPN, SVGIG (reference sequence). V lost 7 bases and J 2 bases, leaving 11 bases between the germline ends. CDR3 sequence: CALQGHNTGELFF. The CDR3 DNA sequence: TGTGCCTTACAGGGTCATAACACCGGGGAGCTGTTTTTT.

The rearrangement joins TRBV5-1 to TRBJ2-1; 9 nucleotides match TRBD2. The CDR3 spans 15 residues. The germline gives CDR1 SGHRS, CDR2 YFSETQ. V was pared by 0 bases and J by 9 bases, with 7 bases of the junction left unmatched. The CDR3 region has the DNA TGCGCCAGCAGCTTGGAAGTAGCGGGAGTTTTTGAGCAGTTCTTC. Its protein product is CASSLEVAGVFEQFF.

The CDR3 is CASSGGTSGRMSNEQFF. In nucleotides, the CDR3 is TGTGCCAGCAGCGGCGGGACTAGCGGACGAATGAGCAATGAGCAGTTCTTC. V and J are TRBV9 and TRBJ2-1; 11 bases match TRBD2. Germline V gene sequence: CDR1 SGDLS, CDR2 YYNGEE. Trimming took 3 bases from V and 6 from J; bases not matched to a gene: 11. The CDR3 loop spans 17 amino acids.

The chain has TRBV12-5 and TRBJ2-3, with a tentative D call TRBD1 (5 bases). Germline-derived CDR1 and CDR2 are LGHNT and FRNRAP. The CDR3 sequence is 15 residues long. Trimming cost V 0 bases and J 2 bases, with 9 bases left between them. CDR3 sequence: CASGLVGHLTDTQYF. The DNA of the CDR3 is TGTGCTAGTGGTTTGGTAGGACATCTCACAGATACGCAGTATTTT.

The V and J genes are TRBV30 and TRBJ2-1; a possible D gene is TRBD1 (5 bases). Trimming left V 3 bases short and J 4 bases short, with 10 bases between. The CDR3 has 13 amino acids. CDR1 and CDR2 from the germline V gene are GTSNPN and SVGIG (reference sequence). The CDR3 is CAWSPQGYNEQFF. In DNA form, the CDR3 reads TGTGCCTGGAGCCCCCAGGGTTACAATGAGCAGTTCTTC.

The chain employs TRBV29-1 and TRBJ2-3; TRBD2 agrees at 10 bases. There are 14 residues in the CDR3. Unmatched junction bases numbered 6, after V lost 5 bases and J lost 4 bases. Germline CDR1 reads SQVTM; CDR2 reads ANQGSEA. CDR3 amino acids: CSVPLAGRSDTQYF. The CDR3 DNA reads TGCAGCGTTCCACTAGCGGGGCGCTCAGATACGCAGTATTTT.

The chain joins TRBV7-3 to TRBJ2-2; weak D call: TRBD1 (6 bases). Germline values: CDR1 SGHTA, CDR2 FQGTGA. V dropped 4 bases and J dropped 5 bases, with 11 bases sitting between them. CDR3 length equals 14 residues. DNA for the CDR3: TGTGCCAGCAGCTCGGACAGTTCGACCGGGGAGCTGTTTTTT. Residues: CASSSDSSTGELFF.

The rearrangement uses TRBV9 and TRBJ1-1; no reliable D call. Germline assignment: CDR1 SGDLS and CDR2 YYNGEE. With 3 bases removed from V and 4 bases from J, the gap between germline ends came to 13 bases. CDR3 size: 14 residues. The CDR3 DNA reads TGTGCCAGCAGCGCTTCGGGAACCGGCACTGAAGCTTTCTTT. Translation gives CASSASGTGTEAFF.

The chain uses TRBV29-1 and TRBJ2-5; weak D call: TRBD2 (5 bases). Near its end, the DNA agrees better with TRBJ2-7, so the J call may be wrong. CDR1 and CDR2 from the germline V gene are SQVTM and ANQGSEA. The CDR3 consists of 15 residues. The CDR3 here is CSVLGLTTSSYEQYF. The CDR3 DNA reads TGCAGCGTCCTAGGACTGACAACGAGCTCCTACGAGCAGTACTTC.

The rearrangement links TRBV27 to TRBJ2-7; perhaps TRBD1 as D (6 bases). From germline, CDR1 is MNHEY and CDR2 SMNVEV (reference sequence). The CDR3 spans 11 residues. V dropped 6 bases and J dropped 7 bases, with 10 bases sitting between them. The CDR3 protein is CASRSTGEQYF. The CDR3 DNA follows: TGTGCCAGCAGATCGACAGGTGAGCAGTACTTC.

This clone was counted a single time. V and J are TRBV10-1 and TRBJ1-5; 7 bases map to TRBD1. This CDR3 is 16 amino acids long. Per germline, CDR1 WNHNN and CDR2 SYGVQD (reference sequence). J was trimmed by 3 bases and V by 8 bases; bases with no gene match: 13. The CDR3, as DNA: TGCGCCAGCCGAAGCTGGTGTGACAGGGTCAATCAGCCCCAGCATTTT. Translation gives CASRSWCDRVNQPQHF.